This TCR beta chain appears in the sequencing data of a study of T cell repertoires in cytomegalovirus infection. Overall study context: Public TCR beta signatures marked donors with CMV infection and the matching HLA. Study findings and constraints: Of the TCR beta families, the public ones yielded a cumulative frequency that identified carriers of CMV plus the relevant HLA. Predominance within the ex vivo response was attributable to HLA-C-restricted CMV-specific TCR beta clonotypes.

TCRdb itself ran the reads through MiXCR, one entry per CDR3 protein. The data hold some 200,000 distinct CDR3 sequences, with 15% to 20% observed a single time. The germline CDR1 and CDR2 sequences are MDHEN and SYDVKM. CDR3 length: 13 amino acids. V dropped 6 bases and J dropped 2 bases, with 11 bases sitting between them. With respect to this clonotype: The antigen remains unidentified.

Sequences were obtained from PBMCs. The receptor comes from a human donor in good health (CMV status not recorded). Some clones in this sample may be carry-over from other donors' samples. V is TRBV28 and J is TRBJ2-7; no definite D call. The CDR3 nucleotides read TGTGCCAGCAGGCCGGAGTTCCCCTACGAGCAGTACTTC. It encodes CASRPEFPYEQYF.